This T cell receptor beta chain was sequenced for a study of CXCR3-negative and CXCR3-positive naive CD8 T cells. Study results and limitations: Whereas memory cells differed, naive CXCR3-negative and CXCR3-positive cells shared similar TRBV-TRBJ usage. Memory CD8+ cells showed much lower diversity, while both naive subsets were comparably high. Surface CD5 matched across naive subsets, and TRB CDR3 properties served to infer TCR strength. For CXCR3-positive naive cells, TRB CDR3s were more hydrophobic than those of CXCR3-negative naive cells.

Naive CD8+ T lymphocytes were specified as CD45RO-CCR7+CD27+CD95-. There are 17 residues in the CDR3. Germline CDR1 SEHNR, CDR2 FQNEAQ (reference sequence). Points on this clonotype: Antigen specificity is unknown.

Libraries were UMI-labeled 5' RACE TRB cDNA. TCRdb re-called the 5' RACE reads and catalogs CDR3 proteins one per entry, DNA excluded. This sample contains some 100,000 distinct CDR3 sequences. This chain uses TRBV7-9 with TRBJ1-2; TCRdb's D gene call, TRBD1, goes unchecked for lack of DNA. The receptor was isolated from a human donor in good health. Some clones in this sample may be carry-over from other donors' samples. The sample consisted of naive CXCR3+ CD8+ T cells from blood. Subset of the sample: CD45RO-CCR7+CD27+CD95- naive CD8+ T cells expressing CXCR3 (TNR3+). CDR3 loop: CASSLLSGTGDFYGYTF. Supplemented by reference TRBV7-9 and TRBJ1-2, the full variable domain reads DTGVSQNPRHKITKRGQNVTFRCDPISEHNRLYWYRQTLGQGPEFLTYFQNEAQLEKSRLLSDRFSAERPKGSFSTLEIQRTEQGDSAMYLCASSLLSGTGDFYGYTFGSGTRLTVV.